This is a list of T cell receptor beta chains from one sample in a study of blood T cell repertoires in COVID-19. Profiling relied on immunoSEQ multiplex PCR, and the TCRdb table lists in-frame clones only, not all of them. This sample yields 100,000 to 150,000 clones, of which around nine tenths are seen a single time; around 2% belongs to the top ten. Sequencing used peripheral blood. The receptor source for this set is a man aged 50-60 years with COVID-19, enrolled during active disease. CDR3s include the opening cysteine and the closing phenylalanine or tryptophan. D genes are given only for firm matches. Some rows mark clone size as missing; the rest say once, few, many or name a class of expanded clone.

>TRBD2|TRBV13|-|TRBJ2-1
TGTGCCAGCAGCTTAGATGAAGGACTAGGGGCTTTTCGGAATGAGCAGTTCTTC
CASSLDEGLGAFRNEQFF
>TRBD1|TRBV19|-|TRBJ2-1
TGTGCCAGTAGTATGGGGACAGGGATTCGGGAGCAGTTCTTC
CASSMGTGIREQFF
>TRBD1|TRBV18|once|TRBJ2-5
TGTGCCAGCTCACCACCGGGACAGGGGTTTTCGGGCGGAGAGACCCAGTACTTC
CASSPPGQGFSGGETQYF
>-|TRBV6-5|-|TRBJ1-2
TGTGCCAGCAGTACCCAGGGCCGAGCTAACTATGGCTACACCTTC
CASSTQGRANYGYTF
>TRBD2|TRBV4-1|-|TRBJ2-3
TGCGCCAGCAGCCGCGTGGTAGCGGGGGGCACAGATACGCAGTATTTT
CASSRVVAGGTDTQYF
>TRBD1|TRBV30|-|TRBJ2-7
TGTGCCTGCGGACAGGGCTACGAGCAGTACTTC
CACGQGYEQYF
>TRBD1|TRBV28|-|TRBJ1-3
TGTGCCAGCAGTTCCGGGACAGCCCCAAACACCATATATTTT
CASSSGTAPNTIYF
>-|TRBV6-5|-|TRBJ2-3
TGTGCCAGCAGTTACTCGAGAGGAGTTGGAGATACGCAGTATTTT
CASSYSRGVGDTQYF
>-|TRBV6-5|-|TRBJ1-2
TGTGCCAGCAGTCCTTCAGGGGACATCTATGGCTACACCTTC
CASSPSGDIYGYTF
>TRBD2|TRBV10-3|few|TRBJ2-1
TGTGCCATCAGTGAGTCGAGGGGCGGGAGCTCCTACAATGAGCAGTTCTTC
CAISESRGGSSYNEQFF
>-|TRBV7-3|-|TRBJ2-5
TGTGCCAGCAGCTTACAAGCTGGGGGCGGGGAGACCCAGTACTTC
CASSLQAGGGETQYF
>TRBD2|TRBV24-1|-|TRBJ2-3
TGTGCCACGGAGCCTTCTAGCGGGCTTAGCACAGATACGCAGTATTTT
CATEPSSGLSTDTQYF
>-|TRBV14|-|TRBJ2-2
TGTGCCAGCAGCCCTATCGGACAGCAGAACACCGGGGAGCTGTTTTTT
CASSPIGQQNTGELFF
>-|TRBV4-2|-|TRBJ2-1
TGTGCCAGCAGCCAAGATATATCTAGCGATGAGCAGTTCTTC
CASSQDISSDEQFF
>TRBD2|TRBV7-7|-|TRBJ2-3
TGTGCTAGCAGCTTAGGCGGGAGGAGCACAGATACGCAGTATTTT
CASSLGGRSTDTQYF
>TRBD1|TRBV27|-|TRBJ1-1
TGTGCCAGCAGTCGACGGCAGGGGGACACTGAAGCTTTCTTT
CASSRRQGDTEAFF
>TRBD1|TRBV6-2/TRBV6-3|-|TRBJ1-1
TGTGCCAGCAGTTTCAGGGGGCCGGGCGCTGAAGCTTTCTTT
CASSFRGPGAEAFF
>TRBD1|TRBV25-1|-|TRBJ1-2
TGTGCCAGCGCCCGGACAGGGACCTATGGCTACACCTTC
CASARTGTYGYTF
>TRBD2|TRBV7-2|-|TRBJ2-1
TGTGCCAGCAGCAAAAACTTTAAAGCGGGAGGGCCGGGTAATGAGCAGTTCTTC
CASSKNFKAGGPGNEQFF
>-|TRBV6-6|-|TRBJ2-6
TGTGCCAGCAGTTACTCGGCAGGGGCTGGGGCCAACGTCCTGACTTTC
CASSYSAGAGANVLTF
>TRBD1|TRBV2|-|TRBJ2-3
TGTGCCAGCAGTCCAACAGGGGGCGGCACAGATACGCAGTATTTT
CASSPTGGGTDTQYF
>-|TRBV9|-|TRBJ2-6
TGTGCCAGCAGCGGGGAGTGGTCTGGGGCCAACGTCCTGACTTTC
CASSGEWSGANVLTF
>TRBD1|TRBV28|-|TRBJ2-7
TGTGCCAGCAGACCGGGTGGACAGGGGACCTACGAGCAGTACTTC
CASRPGGQGTYEQYF
>TRBD1|TRBV14|-|TRBJ2-7
TGTGCCAGCAGCCATTGGGGACAGGGCGCGAGCTCCTACGAGCAGTACTTC
CASSHWGQGASSYEQYF
>-|TRBV6-1|-|TRBJ1-5
TGTGCCAGCAGTGAATCGGGGGATGGTGGTCAGCCCCAGCATTTT
CASSESGDGGQPQHF
>TRBD1|TRBV3-1/TRBV3-2|-|TRBJ1-1
TGTGCCAGCAGCCAAGAACAGGGGCTAAGCGGAGCTTTCTTT
CASSQEQGLSGAFF
>TRBD1|TRBV19|-|TRBJ1-5
TGTGCCAGTAAACCGGGGACAGCCTCTATTAGCAATCAGCCCCAGCATTTT
CASKPGTASISNQPQHF
>-|TRBV6-5|-|TRBJ2-7
TGTGCCAGCAGATACGTCCTTGCCTACGAGCAGTACTTC
CASRYVLAYEQYF
>-|TRBV3-1/TRBV3-2|-|TRBJ1-5
TGTGCCAGCAGTTTAGGGGGTCAGCCCCAGCATTTT
CASSLGGQPQHF
>-|TRBV2|-|TRBJ1-5
TGTGCCAGCAGTGAATATCCGGGTGGCAATAATCAGCCCCAGCATTTT
CASSEYPGGNNQPQHF
>-|TRBV5-4|-|TRBJ1-1
TGTGCCAGCAGCTTTCAGGAGGACACTGAAGCTTTCTTT
CASSFQEDTEAFF
>TRBD1|TRBV30|-|TRBJ2-3
TGTGCCTGGAGTGCGACAGGGTCGGGTACGCAGTATTTT
CAWSATGSGTQYF
>TRBD1|TRBV5-7|-|TRBJ1-5
TGTGCCAGCAGCCTGGACAGGGAAAATCAGCCCCAGCATTTT
CASSLDRENQPQHF
>TRBD1|TRBV27|-|TRBJ1-6
TGTGCCAGCAGTGCTGGACAGGGGGCGAATTCACCCCTCCACTTT
CASSAGQGANSPLHF
>TRBD2|TRBV5-8|-|TRBJ2-3
TGTGCCAGCAGCCTAGCGGGTTCGGCGATAGGTACGCAGTATTTT
CASSLAGSAIGTQYF
>-|TRBV5-1|few|TRBJ1-4
TGCGCCAGCACCACAGGCTCAACTAATGAAAAACTGTTTTTT
CASTTGSTNEKLFF
>TRBD1|TRBV10-3|-|TRBJ1-5
TGTGCCATCAGCGGACAGGGTGACAATCAGCCCCAGCATTTT
CAISGQGDNQPQHF
>-|TRBV10-3|few|TRBJ2-1
TGTGCCAGTCTATCGGGTACCCGCGATGAGCAGTTCTTC
CASLSGTRDEQFF
>-|TRBV4-2|-|TRBJ1-4
TGTGCCAGCAGCCGGGAGGTACCAACTAATGAAAAACTGTTTTTT
CASSREVPTNEKLFF
>TRBD1|TRBV11-2|-|TRBJ1-3
TGTGCCAGCAGCTTGGGGACAGCTGGAAACACCATATATTTT
CASSLGTAGNTIYF
>-|TRBV19|-|TRBJ1-5
TGTGCCAGTAGTGCGGGACGGGTTCGCAATCAGCCCCAGCATTTT
CASSAGRVRNQPQHF
>TRBD1|TRBV3-1/TRBV3-2|once|TRBJ2-3
TGTGCCAGCAGCCGGACGACAGGGTCCAACGAACCCTTCAGATACGGGACGTTAGGGCAGTATTTT
CASSRTTGSNEPFRYGTLGQYF
>TRBD2|TRBV2|few|TRBJ2-1
TGTGCCAGCAGTTATTCCTTAGCGGGAGTGCTAGACCGGAATGAGCAGTTCTTC
CASSYSLAGVLDRNEQFF
>TRBD1|TRBV7-9|few|TRBJ2-7
TGTGCCAGCAGCGCGGGACAGGGAGGTTACGAGCAGTACTTC
CASSAGQGGYEQYF
>-|TRBV9|-|TRBJ1-2
TGTGCCAGCAGCCCATCCGGGACTGATAACTATGGCTACACCTTC
CASSPSGTDNYGYTF
>TRBD1|TRBV6-1|-|TRBJ1-3
TGTGCCAGCAGTGGTTTATTCGGGACAGGTGGAAACACCATATATTTT
CASSGLFGTGGNTIYF
>-|TRBV9|-|TRBJ2-1
TGTGCCAGCAGCCCTTGGAGGGCCGGCTCCTACAATGAGCAGTTCTTC
CASSPWRAGSYNEQFF
>TRBD2|TRBV30|-|TRBJ2-3
TGTGCCTGGAGTGTTCAGCGGGAGGTTGATACGCAGTATTTT
CAWSVQREVDTQYF
>TRBD2|TRBV4-1|-|TRBJ2-1
TGCGCCAGCAGCCAAGCCCTAGCGGGGTTCTACAATGAGCAGTTCTTC
CASSQALAGFYNEQFF
>-|TRBV21-1|-|TRBJ1-4
TGTGCCAGCAGCAAAGTTGACTTAGGAGAAAAACTGTTTTTT
CASSKVDLGEKLFF
>-|TRBV11-3|-|TRBJ2-1
TGTGCCAGCAGCACAAACGTGGTTTCCAATGAGCAGTTCTTC
CASSTNVVSNEQFF
>-|TRBV18|-|TRBJ2-1
TGTGCCAGCTCACCCGACAGCTACAATGAGCAGTTCTTC
CASSPDSYNEQFF
>-|TRBV24-1|-|TRBJ2-5
TGTGCCACCAGTGATTACACAGATCACCAAGAGACCCAGTACTTC
CATSDYTDHQETQYF
>TRBD1|TRBV5-1|-|TRBJ2-7
TGCGCCAGCAGAGCTGGACAGGGAAGTCTTGGGTCCTACGAGCAGTACTTC
CASRAGQGSLGSYEQYF
>TRBD1|TRBV3-1/TRBV3-2|-|TRBJ1-4
TGTGCCAGCAGCCATCCCGGGACAGGGGGCGCCGAAAAACTGTTTTTT
CASSHPGTGGAEKLFF